Detailed here is one T cell receptor beta chain. Assay used: immunoSEQ multiplex PCR; TCRdb lists only in-frame clones, some missing. This sample has tens of thousands of clones, with 75% to 95% found just once. The sample comes from a study of cytotoxic CD8 clonotypes in ibrutinib-treated CLL. Sample: PBMCs, taken after 12 months of ibrutinib treatment. The sequence derives from a human donor with chronic lymphocytic leukemia.

The CDR3 spells CAWSLQGAGNYGYTF. The CDR3 coding sequence is TGTGCCTGGAGTCTACAGGGGGCAGGGAACTATGGCTACACCTTC. The V and J genes are TRBV30 and TRBJ1-2; 9 nucleotides agree with TRBD1. CDR3 length equals 15 residues. CDR1 GTSNPN and CDR2 SVGIG come from the germline V gene (reference sequence). The trim removed 2 bases at V and 2 bases at J, leaving 6 bases unmatched.